The clone carrying this T cell receptor (beta chain) was recorded at least ten times. Its cognate antigen is unknown. Regions amplified from RNA transcripts were the TCR beta CDR3 regions. Initially, a first-round RT-PCR of the TCR CDR3 employed the HTBI primer set. TCRdb ran MiXCR on the multiplex PCR reads and lists one entry per CDR3 protein. The sample includes some 800,000 distinct CDR3 sequences, more than 30% of them seen just once. The CDR3 extends over 13 amino acids. Per the germline V gene, CDR1 is DFQATT and CDR2 is SNEGSKA (reference sequence). The ends were cut back, 4 bases at V and 2 bases at J, with 11 bases in the middle. The data belong to a study of T cells in Graves' hyperthyroidism and ophthalmopathy. Study details: Blood was drawn when the patient was first diagnosed and still untreated. Findings of the study overall: Most expanded thyroid clonotypes above 0.001 also appeared in blood.

Graves' hyperthyroidism was deemed stable given no ophthalmopathy progression within 18 months. Diagnosis of hyperthyroidism was new in patients aged 18 to 65, and its duration was under 2 months. This sequence joins TRBV20-1 and TRBJ1-1; D might be TRBD1 (5 bases). Sequences were obtained from blood. This TCR derives from a man younger than 35 with Graves' hyperthyroidism. CDR3 region: CSATPGVNTEAFF. The CDR3 nucleotides are TGCAGTGCTACCCCGGGGGTCAACACTGAAGCTTTCTTT.